This note documents a single T cell receptor (beta chain) sequence. This sample stems from a study of OX40 agonist ivuxolimab in advanced cancers. The data were produced by immunoSEQ multiplex PCR, yet TCRdb's version contains in-frame clones alone and is incomplete. This table has under 100,000 clones, around 93% appearing once. This CDR3 has 14 residues. CDR1 SGHDT and CDR2 YYEEEE come from the germline V gene. V was trimmed by 2 bases and J by 0 bases, leaving 9 bases between them. Material: CD4+ or CD8+ T cells sorted from blood, obtained in a trial of the OX40 agonist ivuxolimab. The receptor's source is an adult with an advanced solid tumor such as melanoma, head and neck, liver or kidney cancer. This chain uses TRBV5-6 with TRBJ2-7, with D perhaps TRBD2 (6 bases). The CDR3 spells CASSLAGSSYEQYF. Written as DNA, the CDR3 is TGTGCCAGCAGCTTAGCGGGTTCCTCCTACGAGCAGTACTTC.